This T cell receptor beta chain was profiled in a study of blood T cell repertoires in COVID-19. Study-wide context: The analysed material was cDNA or gDNA that came from T cells, B-cell-depleted T cells, or PBMCs.

This CDR3 comprises 15 residues. Germline values: CDR1 SGHDT, CDR2 YYEEEE. The V end lost 1 base, the J end lost 5 bases, and 12 bases lay between the germline ends. The data were produced by immunoSEQ multiplex PCR, yet TCRdb's version contains in-frame clones alone and is incomplete. The repertoire holds 150,000 to 200,000 clones, with more than 75% as singletons. This clone was counted a few times. The sequence was obtained from a woman aged 18 to 35 who had recovered from COVID-19. This chain connects TRBV5-6 to TRBJ2-2; a weak D match, TRBD1 (5 bases). The specimen was peripheral blood. The DNA of the CDR3 is TGTGCCAGCAGCTTGCGGGCAGGGCATACCGGGGAGCTGTTTTTT. It translates to CASSLRAGHTGELFF. The variable domain in full, completed from reference TRBV5-6 and TRBJ2-2, reads DAGVTQSPTHLIKTRGQQVTLRCSPKSGHDTVSWYQQALGQGPQFIFQYYEEEERQRGNFPDRFSGHQFPNYSSELNVNALLLGDSALYLCASSLRAGHTGELFFGEGSRLTVL.